This T cell receptor (beta chain) was documented in a study of blood T cell repertoires in COVID-19 (dated by TCRdb to about 2020). Regarding the research as a whole: Collaborator samples came from the United States, Italy and Spain and covered acute and convalescent phases of COVID-19. The prospective study material was composed of cDNA or gDNA derived from T cells, B-cell-depleted T cells, or PBMCs. Subjects who had been exposed to COVID-19, were actively infected with it, or had recovered from it provided the deeply sampled blood TCRbeta repertoires that made up the dataset. The repertoires were made available in a free public database intended to serve as a resource for research on the immune response to SARS-CoV-2. The samples were drawn from the first 160 participants of the ongoing ImmuneRACE study and from more than 1,000 subjects provided by 6 global collaborators. A de-identified subject ID, COVID-19 status, age in years and sex were almost always included in the sample metadata. Where available, HLA class I and class II types were taken from metadata supplied by the sample provider and were not determined by assay-based typing. What the research found in general, with its limitations: Clinical and demographic metadata were provided uncurated, with the amount varying by source and participant.

In the germline V gene, CDR1 corresponds to SGHRS and CDR2 to YFSETQ. The CDR3, from cysteine to phenylalanine, totals 14 residues. Just the 42-base CDR3 DNA is kept, in frame starting at base 1. From V the trimming removes 5 bases and from J it removes 6 bases, while the gene matches leave 9 bases of the junction unaccounted for. One collaborating source in Seattle enrolled patients during active infection and followed them longitudinally through the course of disease. The collaborating institutions used their own protocols to collect whole blood in K2EDTA tubes. For TCRbeta analysis, collaborator samples were shipped as frozen whole blood, as isolated PBMCs, or as DNA extracted from either sample type. TCRbeta CDR3 regions were amplified from genomic DNA by means of the immunoSEQ Assay, a bias-controlled multiplex PCR. The authors' analysis ran thus. Within the assay, amplification of reference gene primers was used to estimate how many nucleated cells each sample contained. Sequence reads were collapsed and filtered to measure the absolute abundance of every unique TCRbeta CDR3 rearrangement. For each sample, productive Simpson clonality was calculated by taking the square root of Simpson's diversity index across productive rearrangements. TCRdb carries this immuneACCESS record with in-frame sequences only. Its versions omit some clonotypes, under half of them owing to an unresolved V gene in the studies checked, with the rest unexplained. The D gene and trimming were derived from the DNA, and the V and J assignments and clone size from that table. Within this sample are roughly 150,000 clones, with 75% to 85% of them counted one time only. More than 6.5% of the sample rests with the top ten.

Comments on this clone: Its antigen is currently not known. Nothing much larger sits one base from this clone, and base qualities are not available.

Sequences were obtained from peripheral blood. The source of this sequence is a woman between 55 and 75 years old with COVID-19, enrolled during active disease. The chain is encoded by TRBV5-1 joined to TRBJ1-2, with 8 junctional bases fitting TRBD1. The nucleotide sequence is TGCGCCAGCAGTAATACAGGGGGTATAGATGGCTACACCTTC. Translated, it gives CASSNTGGIDGYTF.